A selection of T cell receptor beta chains follows, all from one sample in a study of preoperative IRX-2 immunotherapy in early breast cancer. Profiled with immunoSEQ multiplex PCR; TCRdb holds only in-frame clones, not every one. The repertoire includes several hundred clones, approximately 79% of them detected once, and 10% to 15% sits in the top ten. Sequenced here: tumor tissue, sampled after IRX-2 immunotherapy. Receptors were obtained from a human donor with breast cancer. Each CDR3 is given with its conserved first and last residue. The order of the fields is clone size, V gene, D gene, J gene, CDR3 DNA, CDR3 protein. D genes are given only for firm matches. Not all rows give a size; the values are once, few, many and, for expanded clones, a class.

>-|TRBV1|-|TRBJ2-7
TGCGCCAGCAGCCAAGTGGGACTGGTGAACGAGCAGTACTTC
CASSQVGLVNEQYF
>-|TRBV7-7|TRBD1|TRBJ1-5
TGTGCCAGCAGCCGGGGGACAGGGGGAAATCAGCCCCAGCATTTT
CASSRGTGGNQPQHF
>once|TRBV7-6|-|TRBJ2-1
TGTGCCAGCAGCTACGGCTACACCGCCGGGAATGAGCAGTTCTTC
CASSYGYTAGNEQFF
>once|TRBV19|TRBD2|TRBJ2-2
TGTGCCAGTAGTCGGAGGGAGGGATCGAGCACCGGGGAGCTGTTTTTT
CASSRREGSSTGELFF
>-|TRBV6-8|TRBD1|TRBJ1-6
TGTGCCAGCAGAGGTGAAAACAGGGGTTCACCCCTCCACTTT
CASRGENRGSPLHF
>-|TRBV7-1|TRBD1|TRBJ1-5
TGTGCCAGCAGCTTGGTGGACAGGAGTCAGCCCCAGCATTTT
CASSLVDRSQPQHF
>-|TRBV19|-|TRBJ1-1
TGTGCCAGTAGTACCCAGGTTATCACTGAAGCTTTCTTT
CASSTQVITEAFF
>few|TRBV6-8|-|TRBJ1-5
TGTGCCAGCAGTGTAGAAGGGATGAGCAATCAGCCCCAGCATTTT
CASSVEGMSNQPQHF
>-|TRBV11-3|TRBD1|TRBJ1-1
TGTGCCAGCAGTTCCGGTGGGACAGGGGGCGAAACTGAAGCTTTCTTT
CASSSGGTGGETEAFF
>-|TRBV29-1|TRBD2|TRBJ2-1
TGCAGCGTTGAGGGATGGGGACTAGCGGGAGGCCCCTACAATGAGCAGTTCTTC
CSVEGWGLAGGPYNEQFF
>-|TRBV11-3|-|TRBJ2-5
TGTGCCAGCAGCTTGGCGCCGGGACCACAAGAGACCCAGTACTTC
CASSLAPGPQETQYF
>-|TRBV6-8|-|TRBJ2-2
TGTGCCAGCAGTTACGACACCGGGGAGCTGTTTTTT
CASSYDTGELFF
>-|TRBV18|TRBD1|TRBJ1-1
TGTGCCAGCTCACCACAGCAGGGGGTGATGAACACTGAAGCTTTCTTT
CASSPQQGVMNTEAFF
>once|TRBV15|-|TRBJ2-1
TGTGCCACCAGCAGAGATGATAAGCGTACCTACAATGAGCAGTTCTTC
CATSRDDKRTYNEQFF
>-|TRBV29-1|TRBD1|TRBJ2-5
TGCAGCGTTGAAAGGACAGGGCAAGAGACCCAGTACTTC
CSVERTGQETQYF
>-|TRBV7-6|TRBD2|TRBJ2-5
TGTGCCAGCAGCTTACGTGGGAGGGTCCAAGAGACCCAGTACTTC
CASSLRGRVQETQYF
>few|TRBV19|-|TRBJ1-1
TGTGCCAGTATCCAGGGAAATGAAGGCACTGAAGCTTTCTTT
CASIQGNEGTEAFF
>-|TRBV5-1|TRBD1|TRBJ1-1
TGCGCCAGCAGCTTCGGAGGGCAGGGGGCCACTGAAGCTTTCTTT
CASSFGGQGATEAFF
>-|TRBV19|-|TRBJ2-3
TGTGCCAGTAGAACCAGCGCAGACTACACAGATACGCAGTATTTT
CASRTSADYTDTQYF
>-|TRBV7-1|-|TRBJ1-4
TGTGCCAGCAGCTTAGAGCCCAATGAAAAACTGTTTTTT
CASSLEPNEKLFF
>-|TRBV6-8|-|TRBJ1-5
TGTGCCAGCAGGAGTGATTGGGGGGCCGGCAATCAGCCCCAGCATTTT
CASRSDWGAGNQPQHF
>-|TRBV19|-|TRBJ1-1
TGTGCCAGTAGTCCATTCCTGGAGATAAACACTGAAGCTTTCTTT
CASSPFLEINTEAFF
>-|TRBV6-8|TRBD1|TRBJ1-1
TGTGCCGCGAACAGGGGGATGAACACTGAAGCTTTCTTT
CAANRGMNTEAFF
>once|TRBV6-8|-|TRBJ2-7
TGTGCCAGCAGTTACGCCCCCATCGCGTGGAGAGTCTACGAGCAGTACTTC
CASSYAPIAWRVYEQYF